This TCR beta chain came from a study of T cells in women clearing cervical HPV infection. Overall study: Case blood was drawn when the lesion was first found; control blood after infection became undetectable.

As to this clone: The target antigen is unknown. Read data end 3 residues before the CDR3 end; the end is taken from the germline J gene.

This CDR3 is 12 amino acids long. CDR1 and CDR2 (germline): SNHLY, FYNNEI. V was trimmed by 7 bases and J by 2 bases, leaving 8 bases between them. Broader study findings: Repertoire richness, not evenness, was significantly elevated in CIN3+ cases versus controls. Effector/memory and HPV-specific T cells were not isolated, and association timing is unknown.

Genomic DNA, averaging approximately 1,100 ng per sample, yielded TCR beta CDR3 via immunoSEQ. Assay used: immunoSEQ multiplex PCR; TCRdb lists only in-frame clones, some missing. Recorded for this sample: around 38,000 clones. Sequencing was performed on blood buffy coat. V usage is TRBV2 and J usage is TRBJ1-2; possibly TRBD1 for D (5 bases). This clonotype was obtained from a woman between 18 and 69 years old with a cervical HPV16 infection that either progressed to CIN3+ or cleared (not recorded which). Partial CDR3 DNA: TGTGCCAGCAAAGCAGGGAACTATGGC. It encodes CASKAGNYG. The entire CDR3 sequence reads CASKAGNYGYTF.